This T cell receptor beta chain was profiled in a study of cytomegalovirus exposure and HLA in healthy donors. Germline V gene sequence: CDR1 SQVTM, CDR2 ANQGSEA. Trimming cost V 5 bases and J 2 bases; bases outside gene matches: 6. The CDR3 length is 13 residues. The donors gave bone marrow, and they were healthy. Use of 60 Vbeta and 13 Jbeta primers characterized the PCR. Produced via immunoSEQ multiplex PCR; TCRdb's table is partial and in-frame only. There are 55,000 to 85,000 clones in the sample; 55% to 80% occur only once, and around 2.7% lies in the top ten. The origin of this receptor is a woman aged 50 to 60 in good health and CMV-seronegative. The chain recombines TRBV29-1 with TRBJ2-7; TRBD1 agrees at 7 bases. The specimen was PBMCs. CDR3 coding DNA: TGCAGCGTTCTAACAGGGGTGACCTACGAGCAGTACTTC. Translating gives CSVLTGVTYEQYF.